This T cell receptor (beta chain) appears in the sequencing data of a study of cytomegalovirus exposure and HLA in healthy donors. Study findings and constraints: With high specificity and sensitivity, the classifier reportedly diagnosed cytomegalovirus status. The TCR clusters that emerged in the first cohort tended, a later analysis found, to co-occur in the 110 or so validation repertoires. Whilst most TCR sequences proved rare, a subset of public TCRs occurred across many donors.

Profiling relied on immunoSEQ multiplex PCR, and the TCRdb table lists in-frame clones only, not all of them. The sample carries about 360,000 clones, roughly 88% recorded once. Details on this clone: The antigen remains undetermined.

Looked up from germline, CDR1 is SGHVS and CDR2 is FQNEAQ. This CDR3 is built from 15 residues. Trimming took off 7 bases at V and 7 bases at J, with 19 bases between the two ends. Material for sequencing was PBMCs. The clonotype comes from a woman younger than 35 in good health and CMV-seronegative. The chain has TRBV7-8 and TRBJ2-2, with D perhaps TRBD1 (6 bases). In DNA, the CDR3 is TGTGCCAGCAACCCCCGCGGAAGACAGGACGGGGAGCTGTTTTTT. It encodes CASNPRGRQDGELFF.